Listed here are 5 T cell receptor beta chains from one sample, sequenced in a study of T cell changes during pregnancy in multiple sclerosis. Assay used: immunoSEQ multiplex PCR; TCRdb lists only in-frame clones, some missing. The sample records almost 50,000 clones, about 91% being singletons. The sequencing here drew on CD4+ T cells from peripheral blood mononuclear cells, taken in the second trimester of pregnancy. The receptors here all came from a female donor in good health, enrolled as a control in a pregnancy study.

The V call is TRBV6-5, the J call TRBJ2-1; TRBD1 matches at 10 bases. V trimming: 3 bases; J trimming: 8 bases; junction bases outside the gene matches: 4. The CDR3 is made up of 14 amino acids. The V gene's germline CDR1 is MNHEY and CDR2 SVGAGI. CDR3 residues: CASSYNDRGHEQFF. For the CDR3, the DNA is TGTGCCAGCAGTTATAATGACAGGGGGCATGAGCAGTTCTTC.

The chain links TRBV4-2 to TRBJ2-5; TRBD2 agrees at 10 bases. Per germline, CDR1 LGHNA and CDR2 YNFKEQ. The J segment lost 5 bases and the V segment lost 3 bases, leaving 6 bases of the junction unmatched. The length of the CDR3 is 15 residues. CDR3 in DNA: TGTGCCAGCAGCCAGCGAGCGGGGGGGCGGGAGACCCAGTACTTC. Its protein product is CASSQRAGGRETQYF.

This sequence joins TRBV5-6 and TRBJ2-3, with a weak D call TRBD1 (6 bases). The germline gives CDR1 SGHDT, CDR2 YYEEEE. The V end lost 2 bases, the J end lost 4 bases, and 20 bases lay between the germline ends. CDR3 length: 17 amino acids. CDR3 nucleotides: TGTGCCAGCAGCTTTGGGTTCAGCAGGGGTATTTCAGATACGCAGTATTTT. Protein: CASSFGFSRGISDTQYF.

The gene calls are TRBV6-6 and TRBJ1-2, with 8 nucleotides matching TRBD1. Germline CDR1 reads MNHNY; CDR2 reads SVGAGI (reference sequence). The CDR3 extends over 13 amino acids. Unmatched junction bases numbered 4, after V lost 7 bases and J lost 3 bases. The CDR3, as DNA: TGTGCCAGCATTCGACAGGGGTACTATGGCTACACCTTC. Residues: CASIRQGYYGYTF.

The rearrangement uses TRBV4-1 and TRBJ1-4, with D possibly TRBD1 on 6 matching bases. Trimming cost V 1 base and J 7 bases, with 13 bases left between them. The CDR3 covers 15 residues. The germline V gene has CDR1 MGHRA and CDR2 YSYEKL. Here the CDR3 DNA reads TGCGCCAGCAGCCAAGTTCCGAGGGGGGGTGAAAAACTGTTTTTT. It specifies CASSQVPRGGEKLFF.